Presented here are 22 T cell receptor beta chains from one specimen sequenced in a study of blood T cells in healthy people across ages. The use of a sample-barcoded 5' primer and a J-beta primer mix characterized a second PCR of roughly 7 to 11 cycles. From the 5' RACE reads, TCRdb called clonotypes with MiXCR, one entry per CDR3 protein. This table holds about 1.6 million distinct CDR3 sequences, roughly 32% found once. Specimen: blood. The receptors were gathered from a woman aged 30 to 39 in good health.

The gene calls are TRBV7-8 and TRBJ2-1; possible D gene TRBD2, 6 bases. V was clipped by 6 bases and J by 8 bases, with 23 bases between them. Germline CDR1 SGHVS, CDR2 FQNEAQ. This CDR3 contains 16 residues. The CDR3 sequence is CASSSTLAPLGDEQFF. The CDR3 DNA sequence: TGTGCCAGCAGTTCAACACTAGCCCCGCTCGGGGATGAGCAGTTCTTC.

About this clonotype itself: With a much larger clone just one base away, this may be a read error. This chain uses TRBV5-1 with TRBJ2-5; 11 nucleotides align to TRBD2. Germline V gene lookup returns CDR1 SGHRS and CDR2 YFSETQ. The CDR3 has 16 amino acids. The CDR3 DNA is TGCACCAGCAGCTTGGGGCTACTAGCGGGGGAGGAGACCCAGTACTTC. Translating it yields CTSSLGLLAGEETQYF.

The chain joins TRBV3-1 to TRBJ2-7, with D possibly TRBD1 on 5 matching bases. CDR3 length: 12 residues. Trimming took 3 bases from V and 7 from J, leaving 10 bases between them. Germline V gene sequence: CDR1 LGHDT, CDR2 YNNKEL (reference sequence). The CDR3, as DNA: TGTGCCAGCAGCCAGGGGCACCTGGAGCAGTACTTC. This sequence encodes CASSQGHLEQYF.

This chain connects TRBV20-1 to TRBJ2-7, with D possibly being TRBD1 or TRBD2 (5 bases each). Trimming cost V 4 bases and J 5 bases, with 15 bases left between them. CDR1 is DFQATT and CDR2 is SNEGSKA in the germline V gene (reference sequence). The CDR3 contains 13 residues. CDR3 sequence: CSANQHLGDEQYF. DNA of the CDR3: TGCAGTGCTAACCAACACCTGGGGGACGAGCAGTACTTC.

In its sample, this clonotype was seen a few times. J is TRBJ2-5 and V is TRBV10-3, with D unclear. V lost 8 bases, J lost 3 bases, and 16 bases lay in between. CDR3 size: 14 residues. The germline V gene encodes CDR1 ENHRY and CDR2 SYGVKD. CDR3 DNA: TGTGCCATCGCCACACCCCAAGTTGAAGAGACCCAGTACTTC. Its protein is CAIATPQVEETQYF.

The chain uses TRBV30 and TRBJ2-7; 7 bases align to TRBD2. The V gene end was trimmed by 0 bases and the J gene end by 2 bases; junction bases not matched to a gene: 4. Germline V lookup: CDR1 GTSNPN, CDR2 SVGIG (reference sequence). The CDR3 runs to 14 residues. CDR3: CAWSVASGPYEQYF. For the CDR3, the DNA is TGTGCCTGGAGTGTGGCTAGCGGTCCCTACGAGCAGTACTTC.

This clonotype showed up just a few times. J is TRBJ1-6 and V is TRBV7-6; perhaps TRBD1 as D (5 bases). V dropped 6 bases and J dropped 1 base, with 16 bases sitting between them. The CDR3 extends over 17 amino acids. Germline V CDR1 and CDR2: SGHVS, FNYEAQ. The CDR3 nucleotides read TGTGCCAGCAGTTCGGGGGGGGGAAAGTCCTATAATTCACCCCTCCACTTT. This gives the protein CASSSGGGKSYNSPLHF.

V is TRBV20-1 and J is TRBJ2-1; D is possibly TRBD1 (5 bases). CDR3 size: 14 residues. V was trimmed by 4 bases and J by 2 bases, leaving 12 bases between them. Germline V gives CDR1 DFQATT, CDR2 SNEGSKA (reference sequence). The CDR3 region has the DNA TGCAGTGCTAAAGGACACACTACCTACAATGAGCAGTTCTTC. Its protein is CSAKGHTTYNEQFF.

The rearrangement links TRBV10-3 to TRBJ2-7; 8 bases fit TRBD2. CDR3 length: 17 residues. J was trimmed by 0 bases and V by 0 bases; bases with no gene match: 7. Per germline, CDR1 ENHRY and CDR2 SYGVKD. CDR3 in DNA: TGTGCCATCAGTGAGTCCCCTAGCGGGTCCAACTCCTACGAGCAGTACTTC. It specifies CAISESPSGSNSYEQYF.

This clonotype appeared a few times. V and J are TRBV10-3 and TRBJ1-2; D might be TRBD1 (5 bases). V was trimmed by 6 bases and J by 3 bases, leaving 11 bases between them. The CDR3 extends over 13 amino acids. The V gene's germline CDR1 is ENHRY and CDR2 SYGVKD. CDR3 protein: CAISRGTDYGYTF. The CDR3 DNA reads TGTGCCATCAGCCGGGGGACGGACTATGGCTACACCTTC.

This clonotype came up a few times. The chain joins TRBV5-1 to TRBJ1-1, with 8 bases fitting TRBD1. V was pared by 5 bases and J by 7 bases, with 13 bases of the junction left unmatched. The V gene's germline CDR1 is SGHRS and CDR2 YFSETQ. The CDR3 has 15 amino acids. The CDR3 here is CASRTGDRLTREAFF. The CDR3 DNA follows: TGCGCCAGCAGGACAGGGGACAGGTTAACTCGTGAAGCTTTCTTT.

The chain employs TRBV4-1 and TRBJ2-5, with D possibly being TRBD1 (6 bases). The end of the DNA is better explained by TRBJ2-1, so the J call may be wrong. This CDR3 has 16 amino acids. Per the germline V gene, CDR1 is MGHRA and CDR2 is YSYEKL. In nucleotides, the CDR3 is TGCGCCAGCGGCCCCGTCCCCGGACAGTTTCAAGAGACCCAGTTCTTC. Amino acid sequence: CASGPVPGQFQETQFF.

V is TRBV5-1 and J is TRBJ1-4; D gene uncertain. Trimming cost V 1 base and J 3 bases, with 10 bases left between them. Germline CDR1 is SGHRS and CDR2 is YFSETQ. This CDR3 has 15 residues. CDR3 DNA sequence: TGCGCCAGCAGCTTGTACGGCTCATCTAATGAAAAACTGTTTTTT. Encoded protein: CASSLYGSSNEKLFF. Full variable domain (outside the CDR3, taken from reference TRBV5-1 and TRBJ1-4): KAGVTQTPRYLIKTRGQQVTLSCSPISGHRSVSWYQQTPGQGLQFLFEYFSETQRNKGNFPGRFSGRQFSNSRSEMNVSTLELGDSALYLCASSLYGSSNEKLFFGSGTQLSVL.

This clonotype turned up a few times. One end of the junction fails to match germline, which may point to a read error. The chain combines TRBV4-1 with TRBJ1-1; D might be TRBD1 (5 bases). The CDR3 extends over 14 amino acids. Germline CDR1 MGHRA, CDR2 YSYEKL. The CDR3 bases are TGCGCCGGCAGCCAGCAGGGATGGAACACTGAAGCTTTCTTT. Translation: CAGSQQGWNTEAFF.

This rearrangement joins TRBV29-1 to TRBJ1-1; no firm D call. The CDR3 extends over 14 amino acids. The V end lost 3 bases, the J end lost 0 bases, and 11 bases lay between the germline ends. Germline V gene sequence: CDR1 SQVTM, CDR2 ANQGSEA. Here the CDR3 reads CSVEEEYMNTEAFF. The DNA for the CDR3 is TGCAGCGTTGAGGAGGAGTACATGAACACTGAAGCTTTCTTT.

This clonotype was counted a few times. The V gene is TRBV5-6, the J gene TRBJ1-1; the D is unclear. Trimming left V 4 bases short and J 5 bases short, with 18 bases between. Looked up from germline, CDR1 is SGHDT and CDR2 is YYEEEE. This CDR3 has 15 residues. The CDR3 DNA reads TGTGCCAGCAGCAAAGGACGTACCCTAGGGACTGAAGCTTTCTTT. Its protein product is CASSKGRTLGTEAFF.

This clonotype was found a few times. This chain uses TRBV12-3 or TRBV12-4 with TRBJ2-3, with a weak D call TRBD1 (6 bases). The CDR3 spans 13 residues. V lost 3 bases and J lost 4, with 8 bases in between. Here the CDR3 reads CASSLGHPDTQYF. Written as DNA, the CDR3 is TGTGCCAGCAGTTTGGGACACCCAGATACGCAGTATTTT.

CDR3 amino acids: CASSPLAGSAGELFF. The CDR3 nucleotides read TGTGCCAGCAGCCCATTAGCGGGGTCGGCCGGGGAGCTGTTTTTT. The chain is built from TRBV12-3 or TRBV12-4 and TRBJ2-2; 8 bases fit TRBD2. Trimming at V came to 6 bases and at J to 6 bases, leaving 9 bases not matched to a gene. The length of the CDR3 is 15 residues.

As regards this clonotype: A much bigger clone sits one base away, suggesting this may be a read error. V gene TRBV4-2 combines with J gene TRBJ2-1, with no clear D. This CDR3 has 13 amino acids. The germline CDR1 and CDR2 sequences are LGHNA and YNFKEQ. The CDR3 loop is CASSPQVNNEQIF. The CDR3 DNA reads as TGTGCCAGCAGCCCCCAGGTTAACAATGAGCAGATCTTC.

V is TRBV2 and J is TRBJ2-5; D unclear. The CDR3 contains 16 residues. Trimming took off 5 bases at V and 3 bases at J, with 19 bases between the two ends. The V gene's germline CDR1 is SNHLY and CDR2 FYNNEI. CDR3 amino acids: CASSLGASNGEETQYF. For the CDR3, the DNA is TGTGCCAGCAGTCTAGGCGCTTCAAATGGGGAAGAGACCCAGTACTTC.

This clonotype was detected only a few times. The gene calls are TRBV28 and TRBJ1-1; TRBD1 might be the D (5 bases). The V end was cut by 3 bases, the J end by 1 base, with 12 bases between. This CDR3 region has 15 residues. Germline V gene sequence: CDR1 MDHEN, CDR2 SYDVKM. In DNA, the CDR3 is TGTGCCAGCAGTTTCAGGGCGATTAGGAACACTGAAGCTTTCTTT. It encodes CASSFRAIRNTEAFF.

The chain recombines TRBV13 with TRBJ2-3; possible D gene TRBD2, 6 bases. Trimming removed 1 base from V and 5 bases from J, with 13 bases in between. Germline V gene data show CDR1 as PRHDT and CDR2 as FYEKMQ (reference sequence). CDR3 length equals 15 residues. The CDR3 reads CASSLVGGAEDTQYF. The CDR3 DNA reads TGTGCCAGCAGCTTAGTCGGCGGGGCGGAAGATACGCAGTATTTT. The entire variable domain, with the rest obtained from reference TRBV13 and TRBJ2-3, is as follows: AAGVIQSPRHLIKEKRETATLKCYPIPRHDTVYWYQQGPGQDPQFLISFYEKMQSDKGSIPDRFSAQQFSDYHSELNMSSLELGDSALYFCASSLVGGAEDTQYFGPGTRLTVL.